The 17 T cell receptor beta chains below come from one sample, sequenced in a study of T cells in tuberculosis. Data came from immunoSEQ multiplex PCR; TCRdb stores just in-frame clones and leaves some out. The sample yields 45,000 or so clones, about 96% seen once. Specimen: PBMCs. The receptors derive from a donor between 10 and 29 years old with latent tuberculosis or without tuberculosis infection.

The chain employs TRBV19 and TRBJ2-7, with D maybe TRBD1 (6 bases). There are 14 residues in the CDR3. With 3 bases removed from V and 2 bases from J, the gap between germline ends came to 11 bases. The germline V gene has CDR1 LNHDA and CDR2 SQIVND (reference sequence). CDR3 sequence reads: CASSISQGPYEQYF. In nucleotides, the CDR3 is TGTGCCAGTAGTATCAGTCAGGGGCCCTACGAGCAGTACTTC.

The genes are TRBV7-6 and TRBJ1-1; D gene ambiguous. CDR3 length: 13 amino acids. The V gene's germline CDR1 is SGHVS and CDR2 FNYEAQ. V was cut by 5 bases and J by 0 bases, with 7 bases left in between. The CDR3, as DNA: TGTGCCAGCAGCCTACGCATGAACACTGAAGCTTTCTTT. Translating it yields CASSLRMNTEAFF.

This chain's CDR3 is CASSVSGHDYGYTF. CDR3 nucleotide sequence: TGTGCCAGCAGTGTGTCCGGACATGACTATGGCTACACCTTC. The chain uses TRBV6-1 and TRBJ1-2; the D gene is possibly TRBD1 (5 bases). V lost 4 bases and J lost 3, with 12 bases in between. The germline gives CDR1 MNHNS, CDR2 SASEGT. CDR3 length: 14 residues.

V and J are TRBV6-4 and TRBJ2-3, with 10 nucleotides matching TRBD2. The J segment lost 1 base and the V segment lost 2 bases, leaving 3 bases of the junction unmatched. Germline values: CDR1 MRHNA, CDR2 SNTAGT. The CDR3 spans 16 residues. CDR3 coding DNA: TGTGCCAGCAGTGACACCGGGACTAGCGGCACAGATACGCAGTATTTT. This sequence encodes CASSDTGTSGTDTQYF.

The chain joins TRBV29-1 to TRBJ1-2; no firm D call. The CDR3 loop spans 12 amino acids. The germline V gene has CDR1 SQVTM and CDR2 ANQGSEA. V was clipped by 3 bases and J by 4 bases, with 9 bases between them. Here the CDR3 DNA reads TGCAGCGTTGAGGCCACCAGCTATGGCTACACCTTC. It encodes CSVEATSYGYTF.

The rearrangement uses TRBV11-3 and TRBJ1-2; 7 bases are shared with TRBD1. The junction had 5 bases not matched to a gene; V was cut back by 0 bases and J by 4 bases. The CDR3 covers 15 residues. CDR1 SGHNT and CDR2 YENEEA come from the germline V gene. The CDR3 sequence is CASSLDRGLGYGYTF. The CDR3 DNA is TGTGCCAGCAGCTTAGATAGGGGGCTTGGCTATGGCTACACCTTC.

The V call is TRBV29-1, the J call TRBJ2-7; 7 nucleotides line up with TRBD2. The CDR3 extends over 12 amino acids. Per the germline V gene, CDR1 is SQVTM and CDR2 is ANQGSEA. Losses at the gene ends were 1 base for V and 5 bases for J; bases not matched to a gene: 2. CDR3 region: CSVEGLADEQYF. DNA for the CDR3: TGCAGCGTTGAAGGACTAGCAGACGAGCAGTACTTC.

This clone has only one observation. In DNA form, the CDR3 reads TGTGCCAGCAGTTACTCGAGAAGGGCCCGGGAGGACGAGCAGTACTTC. It codes for CASSYSRRAREDEQYF. The chain carries TRBV6-5 and TRBJ2-7, with 7 nucleotides matching TRBD2. Germline V lookup: CDR1 MNHEY, CDR2 SVGAGI. V lost 0 bases to trimming and J lost 5 bases; unmatched junction nucleotides: 10. The CDR3 has 16 residues.

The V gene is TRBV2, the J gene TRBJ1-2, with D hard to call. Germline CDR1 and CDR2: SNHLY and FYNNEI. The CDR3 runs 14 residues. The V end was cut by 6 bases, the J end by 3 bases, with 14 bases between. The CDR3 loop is CASRMDGIDYGYTF. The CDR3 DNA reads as TGTGCCAGCAGAATGGACGGGATTGACTATGGCTACACCTTC.

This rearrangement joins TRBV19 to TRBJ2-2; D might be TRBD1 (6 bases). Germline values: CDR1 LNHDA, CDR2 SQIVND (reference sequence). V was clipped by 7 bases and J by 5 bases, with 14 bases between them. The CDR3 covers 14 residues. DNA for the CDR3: TGTGCCAGTACGGCTCAGGGGAGAACCGGGGAGCTGTTTTTT. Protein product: CASTAQGRTGELFF.

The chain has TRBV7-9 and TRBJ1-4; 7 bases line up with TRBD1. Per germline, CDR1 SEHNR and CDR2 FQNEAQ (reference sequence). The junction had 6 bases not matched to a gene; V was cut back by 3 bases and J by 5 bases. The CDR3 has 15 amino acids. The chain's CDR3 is CASSLRGLGNEKLFF. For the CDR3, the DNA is TGTGCCAGCAGCTTGAGGGGGCTAGGGAATGAAAAACTGTTTTTT. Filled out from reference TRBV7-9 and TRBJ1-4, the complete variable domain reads DTGVSQNPRHKITKRGQNVTFRCDPISEHNRLYWYRQTLGQGPEFLTYFQNEAQLEKSRLLSDRFSAERPKGSFSTLEIQRTEQGDSAMYLCASSLRGLGNEKLFFGSGTQLSVL.

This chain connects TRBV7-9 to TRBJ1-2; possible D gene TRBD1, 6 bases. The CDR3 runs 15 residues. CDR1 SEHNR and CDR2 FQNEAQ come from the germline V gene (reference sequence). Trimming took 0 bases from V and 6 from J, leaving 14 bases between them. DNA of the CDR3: TGTGCCAGCAGCTTAGCGCGGGCGGGGGGCAATGGCTACACCTTC. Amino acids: CASSLARAGGNGYTF. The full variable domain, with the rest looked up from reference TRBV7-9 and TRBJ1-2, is DTGVSQNPRHKITKRGQNVTFRCDPISEHNRLYWYRQTLGQGPEFLTYFQNEAQLEKSRLLSDRFSAERPKGSFSTLEIQRTEQGDSAMYLCASSLARAGGNGYTFGSGTRLTVV.

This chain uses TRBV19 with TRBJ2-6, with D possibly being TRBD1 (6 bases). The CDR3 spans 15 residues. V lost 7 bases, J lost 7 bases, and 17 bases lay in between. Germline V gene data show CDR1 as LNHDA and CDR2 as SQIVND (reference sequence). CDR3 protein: CASTPGTSGANVLTF. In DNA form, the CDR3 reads TGTGCCAGTACTCCCGGGACATCGGGCGCCAACGTCCTGACTTTC.

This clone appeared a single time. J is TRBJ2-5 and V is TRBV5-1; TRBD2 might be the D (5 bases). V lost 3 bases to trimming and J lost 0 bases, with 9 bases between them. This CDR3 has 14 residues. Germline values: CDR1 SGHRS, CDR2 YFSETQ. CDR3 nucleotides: TGCGCCAGCAGCTCCACGGGGAACCAAGAGACCCAGTACTTC. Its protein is CASSSTGNQETQYF. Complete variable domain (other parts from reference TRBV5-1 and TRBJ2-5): KAGVTQTPRYLIKTRGQQVTLSCSPISGHRSVSWYQQTPGQGLQFLFEYFSETQRNKGNFPGRFSGRQFSNSRSEMNVSTLELGDSALYLCASSSTGNQETQYFGPGTRLLVL.

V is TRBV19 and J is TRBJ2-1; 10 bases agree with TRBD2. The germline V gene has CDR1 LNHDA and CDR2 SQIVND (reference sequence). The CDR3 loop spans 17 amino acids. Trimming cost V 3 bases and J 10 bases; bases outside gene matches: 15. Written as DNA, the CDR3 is TGTGCCAGTAGTATTGGTATAGCGGGGGGCCCCGTCCTCGAGCAGTTCTTC. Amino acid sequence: CASSIGIAGGPVLEQFF.

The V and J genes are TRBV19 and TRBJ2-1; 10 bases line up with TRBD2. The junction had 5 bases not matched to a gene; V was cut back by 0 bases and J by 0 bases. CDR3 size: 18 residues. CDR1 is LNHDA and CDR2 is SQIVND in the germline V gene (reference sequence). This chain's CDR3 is CASSIEERGGSSYNEQFF. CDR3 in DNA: TGTGCCAGTAGTATAGAGGAGCGGGGGGGGAGCTCCTACAATGAGCAGTTCTTC.

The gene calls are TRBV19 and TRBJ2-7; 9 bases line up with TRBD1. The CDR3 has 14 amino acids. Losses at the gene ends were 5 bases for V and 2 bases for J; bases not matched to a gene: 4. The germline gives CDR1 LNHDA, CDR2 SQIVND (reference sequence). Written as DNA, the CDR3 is TGTGCCAGTAGTGACAGGGGGACAGCCTACGAGCAGTACTTC. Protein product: CASSDRGTAYEQYF.